Shown below are 30 T cell receptor beta chains from a single sample sequenced in a study of control samples from healthy donors and cancer patients. Repertoires were generated with immunoSEQ multiplex PCR, while TCRdb's copy carries only in-frame clones and drops some. The sample has around 130,000 clones; about 93% are singletons. Sequenced: PBMCs. The source is a middle-aged man with head and neck cancer.

CDR3 nucleotides: TGTGCCAGCAGCCAAGGACGGGTTGGGGGCCAGGGTGGATTTCCCCAGCATTTT. It is translated as CASSQGRVGGQGGFPQHF. V usage is TRBV3-1 (or the pseudogene TRBV3-2) and J usage is TRBJ1-5, with D maybe TRBD1 (6 bases). The germline CDR1 and CDR2 sequences are LGHDT and YNNKEL (reference sequence). This CDR3 is 18 amino acids long. V shed 1 base and J shed 10 bases, with 26 bases lying between them.

The V call is TRBV6-5, the J call TRBJ1-4; TRBD1 might be the D (5 bases). V lost 9 bases, J lost 7 bases, and 21 bases lay in between. Germline CDR1 and CDR2: MNHEY and SVGAGI. The CDR3 has 15 residues. The CDR3 spells CASGTTFPGGEKLFF. As DNA, the CDR3 is TGTGCCAGTGGGACGACATTCCCTGGCGGTGAAAAACTGTTTTTT.

J is TRBJ1-3 and V is TRBV18; D unresolved. Trimming removed 2 bases from V and 0 bases from J, with 8 bases in between. This CDR3 has 15 amino acids. Germline V lookup: CDR1 KGHSH, CDR2 LQKENI. The CDR3 DNA reads TGTGCCAGCTCACCATTCCGGGACTCTGGAAACACCATATATTTT. This codes for CASSPFRDSGNTIYF.

In nucleotides, the CDR3 is TGTGCCAGCAGCTTAGCTAGGGGACGAGGGAACACTGAAGCTTTCTTT. It codes for CASSLARGRGNTEAFF. This chain links TRBV11-2 with TRBJ1-1; D is perhaps TRBD1 (5 bases). V was shortened by 1 base and J by 1 base, with 13 bases between the two germline ends. Germline CDR1 reads SGHAT; CDR2 reads FQNNGV. The CDR3 spans 16 residues.

The chain combines TRBV19 with TRBJ1-2; D gene ambiguous. CDR3 length: 13 amino acids. CDR1 is LNHDA and CDR2 is SQIVND in the germline V gene (reference sequence). V shed 3 bases and J shed 8 bases, with 13 bases lying between them. The CDR3 reads CASSITGLGGYTF. The CDR3 coding sequence is TGTGCCAGTAGTATTACGGGATTGGGGGGCTACACCTTC.

V is TRBV5-1 and J is TRBJ2-2, with D possibly TRBD1 on 7 matching bases. Germline CDR1 and CDR2: SGHRS and YFSETQ. The germline V and J ends were trimmed by 4 bases and 4 bases, with 14 bases remaining between them. The CDR3 spans 15 residues. CDR3 DNA sequence: TGCGCCAGCAGCGGGCGGGACAGACCCACCGGGGAGCTGTTTTTT. Translation gives CASSGRDRPTGELFF. The full variable domain, its missing parts supplied by reference TRBV5-1 and TRBJ2-2, is KAGVTQTPRYLIKTRGQQVTLSCSPISGHRSVSWYQQTPGQGLQFLFEYFSETQRNKGNFPGRFSGRQFSNSRSEMNVSTLELGDSALYLCASSGRDRPTGELFFGEGSRLTVL.

The chain uses TRBV27 and TRBJ2-5; weak D call: TRBD2 (7 bases). This CDR3 is built from 16 residues. Germline V gene sequence: CDR1 MNHEY, CDR2 SMNVEV (reference sequence). V lost 1 base and J lost 3, with 15 bases in between. The CDR3 loop reads CASSLLGGATEETQYF. CDR3 nucleotides: TGTGCCAGCAGTTTATTGGGGGGGGCGACCGAAGAGACCCAGTACTTC.

The chain combines TRBV6-5 with TRBJ1-1; D remains unclear. Trimming shortened V by 8 bases and J by 0 bases, and 4 bases separated the two germline ends. This CDR3 has 11 amino acids. Looked up from germline, CDR1 is MNHEY and CDR2 is SVGAGI. Here the CDR3 DNA reads TGTGCCAGCGTATTGAACACTGAAGCTTTCTTT. Its protein product is CASVLNTEAFF.

This chain connects TRBV2 to TRBJ1-6; TRBD1 aligns across 7 bases. Germline trimming cut 8 bases from V and 7 bases from J; bases unmatched to any gene: 11. CDR1 and CDR2 from the germline V gene are SNHLY and FYNNEI. This CDR3 has 15 residues. CDR3 residues: CASLRGTAVNSPLHF. In DNA, the CDR3 is TGTGCCAGCCTGAGGGGGACAGCTGTGAATTCACCCCTCCACTTT.

This clone was detected only once. The V and J genes are TRBV7-9 and TRBJ1-1; tentative D call: TRBD1 (5 bases). V was trimmed by 5 bases and J by 0 bases, leaving 16 bases between them. The germline gives CDR1 SEHNR, CDR2 FQNEAQ (reference sequence). CDR3 length equals 16 residues. The DNA of the CDR3 is TGTGCCAGCAGCCCATTCGCAGCAGGGATGAACACTGAAGCTTTCTTT. Translated: CASSPFAAGMNTEAFF. The variable domain in full, completed from reference TRBV7-9 and TRBJ1-1, reads DTGVSQNPRHKITKRGQNVTFRCDPISEHNRLYWYRQTLGQGPEFLTYFQNEAQLEKSRLLSDRFSAERPKGSFSTLEIQRTEQGDSAMYLCASSPFAAGMNTEAFFGQGTRLTVV.

The chain combines TRBV10-3 with TRBJ1-3; 9 bases map to TRBD1. The CDR3 consists of 15 residues. Germline V gene sequence: CDR1 ENHRY, CDR2 SYGVKD. With V trimmed by 8 bases and J by 0 bases, 5 bases remained unmatched. The chain's CDR3 is CAISGTGSSGNTIYF. The CDR3 nucleotides are TGTGCCATCTCCGGGACAGGGTCCTCTGGAAACACCATATATTTT.

In this sample, this clone turned up once. The genes are TRBV28 and TRBJ2-3, with 10 bases that match TRBD1. The junction had 10 bases not matched to a gene; V was cut back by 6 bases and J by 4 bases. The CDR3 totals 16 residues. Germline V gene data show CDR1 as MDHEN and CDR2 as SYDVKM. The CDR3 loop reads CASRPGTGERSDTQYF. CDR3 coding DNA: TGTGCCAGCAGACCTGGGACAGGGGAACGGTCAGATACGCAGTATTTT.

This clone was counted a single time. The genes are TRBV19 and TRBJ1-4, with D possibly being TRBD1 (5 bases). Per germline, CDR1 LNHDA and CDR2 SQIVND (reference sequence). The CDR3 extends over 16 amino acids. Trimming stripped 8 bases from V and 0 bases from J, with 16 bases between. The CDR3 protein is CASASQGSATNEKLFF. CDR3 DNA: TGTGCCAGTGCTAGCCAGGGTTCTGCAACTAATGAAAAACTGTTTTTT. The variable domain in full, with the rest retrieved from reference TRBV19 and TRBJ1-4, is DGGITQSPKYLFRKEGQNVTLSCEQNLNHDAMYWYRQDPGQGLRLIYYSQIVNDFQKGDIAEGYSVSREKKESFPLTVTSAQKNPTAFYLCASASQGSATNEKLFFGSGTQLSVL.

The chain recombines TRBV3-1 (or the pseudogene TRBV3-2) with TRBJ1-5; 9 nucleotides agree with TRBD1. CDR3 length equals 14 residues. Trimming took 11 bases from V and 3 from J; bases not matched to a gene: 8. CDR1 LGHDT and CDR2 YNNKEL come from the germline V gene (reference sequence). CDR3 region: CAGDRVRTNQPQHF. The CDR3 DNA follows: TGTGCCGGGGACAGGGTCAGGACCAATCAGCCCCAGCATTTT.

The chain has TRBV3-1 (or the pseudogene TRBV3-2) and TRBJ1-2, with unresolved D. The CDR3 sequence is 12 residues long. The V gene's germline CDR1 is LGHDT and CDR2 YNNKEL (reference sequence). The V end lost 3 bases, the J end lost 5 bases, and 7 bases lay between the germline ends. The CDR3 sequence: CASSQSQYGYTF. Written as DNA, the CDR3 is TGTGCCAGCAGCCAGAGTCAGTATGGCTACACCTTC.

The chain employs TRBV7-2 and TRBJ2-3; TRBD1 aligns across 9 bases. Germline values: CDR1 SGHTA, CDR2 FQGNSA. V gave up 6 bases and J gave up 4 bases; unmatched junction bases: 5. CDR3 length: 14 amino acids. CDR3 nucleotide sequence: TGTGCCAGCAGGACAGGGGGATGGCCAGATACGCAGTATTTT. Its translation is CASRTGGWPDTQYF. The full variable domain, with the rest looked up from reference TRBV7-2 and TRBJ2-3, is GAGVSQSPSNKVTEKGKDVELRCDPISGHTALYWYRQSLGQGLEFLIYFQGNSAPDKSGLPSDRFSAERTGGSVSTLTIQRTQQEDSAVYLCASRTGGWPDTQYFGPGTRLTVL.

The rearrangement links TRBV30 to TRBJ1-2, with 8 bases lining up with TRBD1. The V gene's germline CDR1 is GTSNPN and CDR2 SVGIG (reference sequence). V shed 4 bases, J shed 8 bases, and the junction held 6 bases outside the gene matches. CDR3 length equals 12 residues. This chain's CDR3 is CAWTRTGRGYTF. The DNA of the CDR3 is TGTGCCTGGACCAGGACAGGGCGAGGCTACACCTTC.

This chain uses TRBV7-2 with TRBJ2-1; D tentatively fits TRBD1 or TRBD2 (5 bases each). Germline CDR1 is SGHTA and CDR2 is FQGNSA. CDR3 length: 12 amino acids. V lost 5 bases and J 12 bases, leaving 14 bases between the germline ends. The CDR3 sequence: CASSPRDRGQFF. The CDR3 nucleotides read TGTGCCAGCAGCCCGAGGGACCGCGGGCAGTTCTTC.

J is TRBJ2-7 and V is TRBV4-2, with a weak D call TRBD2 (6 bases). Germline V gives CDR1 LGHNA, CDR2 YNFKEQ. V lost 0 bases to trimming and J lost 7 bases, with 16 bases between them. The CDR3 length is 15 residues. The CDR3 loop reads CASSQDPLGGGEQYF. CDR3 nucleotides: TGTGCCAGCAGCCAAGATCCCCTCGGGGGTGGGGAGCAGTACTTC.

This chain uses TRBV4-2 with TRBJ2-2; D ambiguous. The CDR3 sequence is 16 residues long. Deletions cut 1 base from V and 1 base from J, with 10 bases between. From germline, CDR1 is LGHNA and CDR2 YNFKEQ. CDR3 residues: CASSQVWGLNTGELFF. The CDR3 region has the DNA TGTGCCAGCAGCCAAGTCTGGGGTCTGAACACCGGGGAGCTGTTTTTT.

The V call is TRBV28, the J call TRBJ1-6; D gene unclear. V was clipped by 11 bases and J by 0 bases, with 8 bases between them. The germline CDR1 and CDR2 sequences are MDHEN and SYDVKM. This CDR3 spans 13 amino acids. The CDR3 loop reads CAWSFSYNSPLHF. CDR3 in DNA: TGTGCCTGGTCATTCTCCTATAATTCACCCCTCCACTTT.

The V gene is TRBV18, the J gene TRBJ1-4; the D is unclear. Germline V gene data show CDR1 as KGHSH and CDR2 as LQKENI. This CDR3 has 16 residues. Trimming removed 4 bases at V and 1 base at J, with 13 bases between. DNA for the CDR3: TGTGCCAGCTCACAATTCAAAACGGGAACTAATGAAAAACTGTTTTTT. Its protein product is CASSQFKTGTNEKLFF.

The rearrangement joins TRBV7-6 to TRBJ1-3; TRBD1 is a possible D gene (5 bases). The CDR3 covers 16 residues. The V gene lost 2 bases and the J gene lost 0 bases, with 11 bases spanning the gap. Germline V gives CDR1 SGHVS, CDR2 FNYEAQ. Here the CDR3 reads CASSLLQEYSGNTIYF. The CDR3 DNA follows: TGTGCCAGCAGCTTACTACAGGAGTACTCTGGAAACACCATATATTTT.

The CDR3 DNA follows: TGTGCCAGCAGCCAAGAGGGCCCGGGGGATGAAAAACTGTTTTTT. This translates into CASSQEGPGDEKLFF. This chain uses TRBV4-2 with TRBJ1-4; perhaps TRBD1 as D (5 bases). This CDR3 has 15 amino acids. CDR1 and CDR2 from the germline V gene are LGHNA and YNFKEQ. The V gene lost 0 bases and the J gene lost 6 bases, with 11 bases spanning the gap.

The chain carries TRBV27 and TRBJ2-1, with 11 bases that match TRBD2. The CDR3 sequence is 15 residues long. Germline V gene lookup returns CDR1 MNHEY and CDR2 SMNVEV (reference sequence). Trimming removed 6 bases from V and 4 bases from J; junction bases left unmatched: 5. CDR3 region: CASSRLAGRYNEQFF. The CDR3, as DNA: TGTGCCAGCAGCCGACTAGCGGGGCGATACAATGAGCAGTTCTTC.

The rearrangement uses TRBV24-1 and TRBJ2-3; 8 positions agree with TRBD2. This CDR3 contains 15 residues. Germline V gene lookup returns CDR1 KGHDR and CDR2 SFDVKD. V lost 2 bases and J lost 8; bases outside the gene matches: 8. The CDR3 here is CATSDSGLGRGTQYF. Written as DNA, the CDR3 is TGTGCCACCAGTGATTCGGGACTAGGGAGGGGTACGCAGTATTTT.

The rearrangement joins TRBV4-1 to TRBJ2-4; D unresolved. Per the germline V gene, CDR1 is MGHRA and CDR2 is YSYEKL. Trimming took off 1 base at V and 3 bases at J, with 13 bases between the two ends. This CDR3 has 16 amino acids. CDR3 protein: CASSQGLTPGKNIQYF. CDR3 DNA sequence: TGCGCCAGCAGCCAAGGCTTGACCCCCGGCAAAAACATTCAGTACTTC.

The rearrangement links TRBV11-2 to TRBJ1-2; 7 bases are a match to TRBD1. The CDR3 has 13 amino acids. V was clipped by 7 bases and J by 5 bases; unmatched bases: 7. Germline lookup yields CDR1 SGHAT and CDR2 FQNNGV. The CDR3 reads CASTLTGKYGYTF. The CDR3 region has the DNA TGTGCCAGCACCCTGACAGGGAAGTATGGCTACACCTTC.

The chain links TRBV9 to TRBJ2-7, with 7 bases matching TRBD2. Germline lookup yields CDR1 SGDLS and CDR2 YYNGEE. There are 15 residues in the CDR3. The V and J ends lost 4 bases and 5 bases, in that order; junction bases with no gene match: 12. In nucleotides, the CDR3 is TGTGCCAGCAGCCGCCTGGGGGGGGGTGCGCACGAGCAGTACTTC. Protein: CASSRLGGGAHEQYF.

V is TRBV27 and J is TRBJ2-6; possibly TRBD2 for D (6 bases). From germline, CDR1 is MNHEY and CDR2 SMNVEV (reference sequence). Trimming left V 5 bases short and J 2 bases short, with 10 bases between. The CDR3 consists of 15 residues. CDR3 nucleotide sequence: TGTGCCAGCAGTATGGGGGGTGCTGGGGCCAACGTCCTGACTTTC. Its translation is CASSMGGAGANVLTF. The full variable domain, rest sourced from reference TRBV27 and TRBJ2-6, is EAQVTQNPRYLITVTGKKLTVTCSQNMNHEYMSWYRQDPGLGLRQIYYSMNVEVTDKGDVPEGYKVSRKEKRNFPLILESPSPNQTSLYFCASSMGGAGANVLTFGAGSRLTVL.